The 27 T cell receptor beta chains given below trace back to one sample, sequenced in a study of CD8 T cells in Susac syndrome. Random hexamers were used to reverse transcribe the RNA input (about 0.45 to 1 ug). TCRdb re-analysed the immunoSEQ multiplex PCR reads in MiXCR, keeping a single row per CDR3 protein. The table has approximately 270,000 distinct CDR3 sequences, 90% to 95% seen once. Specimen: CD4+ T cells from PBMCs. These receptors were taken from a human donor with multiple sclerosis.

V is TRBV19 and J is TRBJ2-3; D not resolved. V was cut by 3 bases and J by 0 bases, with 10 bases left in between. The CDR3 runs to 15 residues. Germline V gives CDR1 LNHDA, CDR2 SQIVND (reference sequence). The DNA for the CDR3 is TGTGCCAGTAGTATTCTCGCGGAGAGCACAGATACGCAGTATTTT. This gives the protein CASSILAESTDTQYF.

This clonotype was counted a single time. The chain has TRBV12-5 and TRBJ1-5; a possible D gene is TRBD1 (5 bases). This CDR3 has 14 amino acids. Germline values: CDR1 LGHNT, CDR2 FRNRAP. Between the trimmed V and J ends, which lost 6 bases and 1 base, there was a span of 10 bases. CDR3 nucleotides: TGTGCTAGTGGCTCTGACAGAAGCAATCAGCCCCAGCATTTT. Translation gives CASGSDRSNQPQHF.

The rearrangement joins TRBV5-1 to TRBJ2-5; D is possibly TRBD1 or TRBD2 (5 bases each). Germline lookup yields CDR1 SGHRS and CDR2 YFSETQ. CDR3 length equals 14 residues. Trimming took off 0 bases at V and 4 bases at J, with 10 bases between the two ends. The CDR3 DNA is TGCGCCAGCAGCTTGGTGGGGGATCGAGAGACCCAGTACTTC. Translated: CASSLVGDRETQYF.

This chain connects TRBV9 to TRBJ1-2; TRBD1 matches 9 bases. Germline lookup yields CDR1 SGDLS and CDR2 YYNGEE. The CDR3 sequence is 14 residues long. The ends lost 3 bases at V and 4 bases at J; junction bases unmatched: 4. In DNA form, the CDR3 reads TGTGCCAGCAGCGAGACAGGGGGTGTCTATGGCTACACCTTC. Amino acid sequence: CASSETGGVYGYTF. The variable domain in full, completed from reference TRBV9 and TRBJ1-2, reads DSGVTQTPKHLITATGQRVTLRCSPRSGDLSVYWYQQSLDQGLQFLIQYYNGEERAKGNILERFSAQQFPDLHSELNLSSLELGDSALYFCASSETGGVYGYTFGSGTRLTVV.

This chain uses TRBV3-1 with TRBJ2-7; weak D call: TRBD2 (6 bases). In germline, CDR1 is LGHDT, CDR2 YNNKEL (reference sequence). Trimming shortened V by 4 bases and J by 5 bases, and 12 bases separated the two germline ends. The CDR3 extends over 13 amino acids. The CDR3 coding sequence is TGTGCCAGCAGCCCCAGAGGAGGGAACGAGCAGTACTTC. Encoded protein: CASSPRGGNEQYF.

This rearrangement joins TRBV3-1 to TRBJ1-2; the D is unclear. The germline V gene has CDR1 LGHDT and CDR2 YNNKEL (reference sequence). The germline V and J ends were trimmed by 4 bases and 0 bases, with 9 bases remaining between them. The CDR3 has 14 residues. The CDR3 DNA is TGTGCCAGCAGCCGGGCCGGAGCTAACTATGGCTACACCTTC. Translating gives CASSRAGANYGYTF. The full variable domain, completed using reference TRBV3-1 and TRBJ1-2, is DTAVSQTPKYLVTQMGNDKSIKCEQNLGHDTMYWYKQDSKKFLKIMFSYNNKELIINETVPNRFSPKSPDKAHLNLHINSLELGDSAVYFCASSRAGANYGYTFGSGTRLTVV.

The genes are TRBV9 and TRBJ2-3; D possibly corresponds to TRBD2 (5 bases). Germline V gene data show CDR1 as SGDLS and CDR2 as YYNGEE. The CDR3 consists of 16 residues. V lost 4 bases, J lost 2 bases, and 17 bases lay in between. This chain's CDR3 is CASSLRAEIYTDTQYF. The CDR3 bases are TGTGCCAGCAGCCTAAGAGCGGAGATATACACAGATACGCAGTATTTT. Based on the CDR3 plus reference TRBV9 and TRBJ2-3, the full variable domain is DSGVTQTPKHLITATGQRVTLRCSPRSGDLSVYWYQQSLDQGLQFLIQYYNGEERAKGNILERFSAQQFPDLHSELNLSSLELGDSALYFCASSLRAEIYTDTQYFGPGTRLTVL.

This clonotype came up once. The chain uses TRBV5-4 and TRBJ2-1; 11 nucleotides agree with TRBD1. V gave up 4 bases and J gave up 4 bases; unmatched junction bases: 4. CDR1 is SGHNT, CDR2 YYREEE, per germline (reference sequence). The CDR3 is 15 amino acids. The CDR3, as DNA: TGTGCCAGCAGCAAGGGACAGGGGGGGTACAATGAGCAGTTCTTC. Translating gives CASSKGQGGYNEQFF.

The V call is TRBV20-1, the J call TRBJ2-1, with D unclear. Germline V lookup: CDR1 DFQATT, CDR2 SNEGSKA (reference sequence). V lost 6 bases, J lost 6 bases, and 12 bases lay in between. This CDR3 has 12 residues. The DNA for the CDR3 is TGCAGTGCCGAGTCCTATATCAATGAGCAGTTCTTC. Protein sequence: CSAESYINEQFF.

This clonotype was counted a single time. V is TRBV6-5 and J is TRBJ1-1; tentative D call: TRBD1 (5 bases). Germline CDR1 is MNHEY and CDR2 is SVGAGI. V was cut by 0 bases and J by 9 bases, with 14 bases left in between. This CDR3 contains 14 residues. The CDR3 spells CASSYSRGRAQAFF. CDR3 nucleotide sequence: TGTGCCAGCAGTTACTCGCGGGGGAGGGCTCAAGCTTTCTTT.

The CDR3, as DNA: TGTGCCAGCAGCGTCCGCTGGGATGAGCAGTTCTTC. Protein: CASSVRWDEQFF. The chain employs TRBV5-6 and TRBJ2-1; D gene ambiguous. From germline, CDR1 is SGHDT and CDR2 YYEEEE. The V and J ends lost 4 bases and 8 bases respectively, with 10 bases between them. The CDR3 consists of 12 residues. Looking up the rest from reference TRBV5-6 and TRBJ2-1 gives the full variable domain: DAGVTQSPTHLIKTRGQQVTLRCSPKSGHDTVSWYQQALGQGPQFIFQYYEEEERQRGNFPDRFSGHQFPNYSSELNVNALLLGDSALYLCASSVRWDEQFFGPGTRLTVL.

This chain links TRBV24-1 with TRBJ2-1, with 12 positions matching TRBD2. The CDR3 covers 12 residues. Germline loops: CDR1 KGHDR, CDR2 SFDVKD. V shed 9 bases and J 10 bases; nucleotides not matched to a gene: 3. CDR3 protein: CATRTSGGEQFF. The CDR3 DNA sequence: TGTGCCACCCGTACTAGCGGGGGGGAGCAGTTCTTC.

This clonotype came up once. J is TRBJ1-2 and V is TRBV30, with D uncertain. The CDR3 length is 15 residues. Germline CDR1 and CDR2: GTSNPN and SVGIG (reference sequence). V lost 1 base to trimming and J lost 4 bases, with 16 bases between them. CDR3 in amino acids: CAWSGAALGSYGYTF. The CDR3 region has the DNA TGTGCCTGGAGTGGGGCGGCGTTGGGTAGCTATGGCTACACCTTC.

CDR3 sequence: CASSGRQGLSNQPQHF. As DNA, the CDR3 is TGTGCCAGCAGTGGCAGACAGGGATTAAGCAATCAGCCCCAGCATTTT. The gene calls are TRBV6-1 and TRBJ1-5; 7 bases are shared with TRBD1. CDR1 MNHNS and CDR2 SASEGT come from the germline V gene. This CDR3 has 16 amino acids. V shed 4 bases, J shed 1 base, and the junction held 7 bases outside the gene matches.

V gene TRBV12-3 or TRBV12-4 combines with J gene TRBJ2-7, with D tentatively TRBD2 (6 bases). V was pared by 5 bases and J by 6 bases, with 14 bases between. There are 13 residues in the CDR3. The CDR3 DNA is TGTGCCAGCAGTGCTACACTAGCTCGCGAGCAGTACTTC. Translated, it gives CASSATLAREQYF.

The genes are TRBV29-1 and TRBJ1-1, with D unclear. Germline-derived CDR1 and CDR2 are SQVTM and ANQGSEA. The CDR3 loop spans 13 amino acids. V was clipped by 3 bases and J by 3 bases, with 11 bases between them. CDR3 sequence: CSVDRSVDTEAFF. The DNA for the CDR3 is TGCAGCGTTGACAGATCCGTTGACACTGAAGCTTTCTTT.

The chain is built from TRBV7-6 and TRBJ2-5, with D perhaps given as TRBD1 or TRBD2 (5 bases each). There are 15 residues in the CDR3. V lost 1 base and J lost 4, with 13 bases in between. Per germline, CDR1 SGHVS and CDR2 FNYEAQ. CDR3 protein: CASSLGTGQGETQYF. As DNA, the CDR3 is TGTGCCAGCAGCTTAGGGACGGGGCAGGGAGAGACCCAGTACTTC.

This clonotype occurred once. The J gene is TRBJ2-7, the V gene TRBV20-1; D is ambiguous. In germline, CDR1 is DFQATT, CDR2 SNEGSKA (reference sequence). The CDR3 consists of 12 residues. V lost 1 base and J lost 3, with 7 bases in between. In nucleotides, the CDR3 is TGCAGTGCTAGAGTACCGAACTACGAGCAGTACTTC. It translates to CSARVPNYEQYF.

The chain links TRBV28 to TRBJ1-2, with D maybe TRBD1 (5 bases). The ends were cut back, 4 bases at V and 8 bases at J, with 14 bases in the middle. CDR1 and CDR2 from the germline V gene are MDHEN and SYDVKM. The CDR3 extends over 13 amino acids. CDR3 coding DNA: TGTGCCAGCAGTTCCCGAGGGGTAGAAGGCTACACCTTC. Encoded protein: CASSSRGVEGYTF.

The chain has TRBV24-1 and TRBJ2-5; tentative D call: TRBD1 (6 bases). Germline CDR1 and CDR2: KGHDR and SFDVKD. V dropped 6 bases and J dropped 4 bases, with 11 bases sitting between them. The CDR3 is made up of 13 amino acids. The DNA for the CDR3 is TGTGCCACCAGTATTCCAGGGGTAGAGACCCAGTACTTC. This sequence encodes CATSIPGVETQYF.

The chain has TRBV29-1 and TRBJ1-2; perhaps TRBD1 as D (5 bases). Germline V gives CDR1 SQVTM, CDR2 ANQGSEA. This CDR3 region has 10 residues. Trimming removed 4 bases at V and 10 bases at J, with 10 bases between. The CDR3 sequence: CSVATANYTF. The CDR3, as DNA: TGCAGCGTTGCGACAGCCAACTACACCTTC.

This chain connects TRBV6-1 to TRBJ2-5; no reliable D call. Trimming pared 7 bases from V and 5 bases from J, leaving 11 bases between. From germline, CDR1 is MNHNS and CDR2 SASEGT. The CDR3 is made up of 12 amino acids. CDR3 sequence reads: CASMTWRETQYF. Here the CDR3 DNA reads TGTGCCAGCATGACCTGGCGGGAGACCCAGTACTTC.

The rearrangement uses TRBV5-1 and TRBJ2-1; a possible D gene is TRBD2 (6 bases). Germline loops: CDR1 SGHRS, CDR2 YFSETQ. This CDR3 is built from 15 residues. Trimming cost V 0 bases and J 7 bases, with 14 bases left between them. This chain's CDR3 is CASSLDGSEYNEQFF. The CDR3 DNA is TGCGCCAGCAGCTTGGACGGGAGTGAGTATAATGAGCAGTTCTTC.

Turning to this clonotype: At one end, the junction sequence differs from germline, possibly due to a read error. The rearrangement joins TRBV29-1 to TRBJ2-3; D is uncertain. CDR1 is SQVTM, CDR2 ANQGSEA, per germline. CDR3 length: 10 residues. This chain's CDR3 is CSVEEDTRYF. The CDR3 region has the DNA TGCAGCGTTGAAGAGGATACGCGGTATTTT.

CDR3 nucleotide sequence: TGTGCCAGCAGCAGCGGTGGCGTCAATCAGCCCCAGCATTTT. Amino acid sequence: CASSSGGVNQPQHF. The chain links TRBV28 to TRBJ1-5; no clear D. Germline V lookup: CDR1 MDHEN, CDR2 SYDVKM. Trimming stripped 6 bases from V and 3 bases from J, with 12 bases between. The CDR3 consists of 14 residues.

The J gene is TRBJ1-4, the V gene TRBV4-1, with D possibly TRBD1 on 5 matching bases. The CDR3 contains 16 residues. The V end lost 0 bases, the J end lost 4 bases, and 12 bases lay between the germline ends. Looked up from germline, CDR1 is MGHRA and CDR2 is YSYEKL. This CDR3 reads CASSQDWRGRNEKLFF. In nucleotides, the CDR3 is TGCGCCAGCAGCCAAGATTGGAGGGGTCGTAATGAAAAACTGTTTTTT.

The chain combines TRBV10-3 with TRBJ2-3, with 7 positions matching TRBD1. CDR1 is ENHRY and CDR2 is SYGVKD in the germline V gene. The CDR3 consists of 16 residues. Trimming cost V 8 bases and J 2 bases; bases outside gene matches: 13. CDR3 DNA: TGTGCCATCGGCGAACCCGGGACAGTACTCACAGATACGCAGTATTTT. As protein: CAIGEPGTVLTDTQYF.